This T cell receptor (beta chain) was identified in a study of PD-1 blockade in classical Hodgkin lymphoma. Background on the study: On a schedule of every 2 weeks, patients received nivolumab 3 mg/kg intravenously.

The patients all showed relapse after autologous stem cell transplantation, while their brentuximab vedotin exposure varied. Progressive disease, partial response or complete response was each patient's best response. Study-wide results and caveats: Whereas CD4+ TCR diversity had risen significantly by C4D1, CD8+ TCR diversity had not.

The CDR3 extends over 15 amino acids. Germline CDR1 SGHRS, CDR2 YFSETQ. The V and J ends lost 4 bases and 1 base respectively, with 14 bases between them. Libraries were prepared by immunoSEQ multiplex PCR; TCRdb keeps only in-frame clonotypes and omits some of them. There are 40,000 to 45,000 clones in the sample; approximately 70% occur only once, and roughly 3.1% lies in the top ten. Of note for this clone: The antigen remains undetermined.

The chain links TRBV5-1 to TRBJ1-1; possibly TRBD1 for D (6 bases). This material consisted of peripheral blood mononuclear cells (PBMCs), taken at baseline. This receptor was identified in a human donor with classical Hodgkin lymphoma. CDR3 sequence reads: CASSHSGVGNTEAFF. Written as DNA, the CDR3 is TGCGCCAGCAGCCATTCAGGGGTGGGGAACACTGAAGCTTTCTTT.